The 10 T cell receptor beta chains given below trace back to one sample, sequenced in a study of blood T cells in healthy people across ages. Then a second PCR, running roughly 6 to 12 cycles, was carried out with a sample-barcoded 5' primer and a J-beta primer mix. A single record per CDR3 protein comes from TCRdb applying MiXCR to the 5' RACE reads. The table lists over 1,300,000 distinct CDR3 sequences, roughly 60% of them singletons. The sequencing input was blood. The receptors here all came from a man aged 18 to 35 in good health.

V is TRBV27 and J is TRBJ2-1; 7 nucleotides line up with TRBD1. The CDR3 has 14 amino acids. Germline lookup yields CDR1 MNHEY and CDR2 SMNVEV (reference sequence). V shed 6 bases, J shed 10 bases, and the junction held 12 bases outside the gene matches. CDR3 nucleotides: TGTGCCAGCAGCTTGACAGGGCCAACATCCGAGCAGTTCTTC. It encodes CASSLTGPTSEQFF.

In DNA form, the CDR3 reads TGTGCCAGCAGGCCGCTCCCTCTGCGACAGAGCAGGGTTTCACCCCTCCACTTT. It encodes CASRPLPLRQSRVSPLHF. The J gene is TRBJ1-6, the V gene TRBV28; possible D gene TRBD1, 5 bases. The germline CDR1 and CDR2 sequences are MDHEN and SYDVKM. Trimming took off 6 bases at V and 9 bases at J, with 27 bases between the two ends. CDR3 length equals 18 residues.

This sequence joins TRBV20-1 and TRBJ1-1; D is ambiguous. There are 12 residues in the CDR3. Germline loops: CDR1 DFQATT, CDR2 SNEGSKA (reference sequence). Trimming left V 6 bases short and J 0 bases short, with 8 bases between. Here the CDR3 reads CSANLMNTEAFF. As DNA, the CDR3 is TGCAGTGCGAATTTAATGAACACTGAAGCTTTCTTT.

CDR3 nucleotides: TGCAGCGTTGACAGGGGTGTTGGCTACACCTTC. Its protein is CSVDRGVGYTF. This chain connects TRBV29-1 to TRBJ1-2; TRBD1 might be the D (6 bases). V lost 3 bases, J lost 7 bases, and 9 bases lay in between. From germline, CDR1 is SQVTM and CDR2 ANQGSEA. This CDR3 spans 11 amino acids. The variable domain in full, completed from reference TRBV29-1 and TRBJ1-2, reads SAVISQKPSRDICQRGTSLTIQCQVDSQVTMMFWYRQQPGQSLTLIATANQGSEATYESGFVIDKFPISRPNLTFSTLTVSNMSPEDSSIYLCSVDRGVGYTFGSGTRLTVV.

This chain connects TRBV10-3 to TRBJ1-1; the match to TRBD1 covers 7 bases. This CDR3 is 13 amino acids long. The V gene's germline CDR1 is ENHRY and CDR2 SYGVKD. V trimming: 7 bases; J trimming: 2 bases; junction bases outside the gene matches: 4. In DNA form, the CDR3 reads TGTGCCATCATGGGGACAGTAAACACTGAAGCTTTCTTT. Translation: CAIMGTVNTEAFF.

This clonotype was counted only a few times. The chain recombines TRBV6-5 with TRBJ2-3, with D possibly being TRBD1 or TRBD2 (6 bases each). The CDR3 spans 16 residues. Germline V gene data show CDR1 as MNHEY and CDR2 as SVGAGI. Trimming removed 7 bases from V and 5 bases from J, with 22 bases in between. DNA of the CDR3: TGTGCCAGCACGGGCATAAGGGGGAGGTTTCGAGATACGCAGTATTTT. This sequence encodes CASTGIRGRFRDTQYF.

This clonotype was found a few times. This chain uses TRBV7-9 with TRBJ2-6; 9 positions agree with TRBD1. From germline, CDR1 is SEHNR and CDR2 FQNEAQ (reference sequence). V lost 7 bases, J lost 0 bases, and 7 bases stayed unmatched. The CDR3 is made up of 17 amino acids. The CDR3 loop is CASKPGQGLSGANVLTF. Here the CDR3 DNA reads TGTGCCAGCAAACCGGGACAGGGACTCTCTGGGGCCAACGTCCTGACTTTC.

In regard to this clonotype: The junction departs from the called germline gene at one end, perhaps through a read error. J is TRBJ2-3 and V is TRBV29-1; D may be TRBD1 (6 bases). CDR1 and CDR2 (germline): SQVTM, ANQGSEA. The CDR3 has 15 residues. CDR3: CSVEGAVVSTDAQYF. The CDR3 DNA reads TGCAGCGTTGAGGGGGCAGTCGTTAGCACAGATGCGCAGTATTTT.

This sequence joins TRBV20-1 and TRBJ2-1; D perhaps matches TRBD1 (6 bases). The germline V gene has CDR1 DFQATT and CDR2 SNEGSKA (reference sequence). V lost 6 bases and J lost 5, with 11 bases in between. This CDR3 has 12 amino acids. CDR3 sequence: CSARQEDNEQFF. The CDR3 nucleotides are TGCAGTGCCCGACAGGAGGACAATGAGCAGTTCTTC.

V gene TRBV27 combines with J gene TRBJ2-1; D gene unclear. Germline CDR1 reads MNHEY; CDR2 reads SMNVEV (reference sequence). V was cut by 3 bases and J by 1 base, with 10 bases left in between. This CDR3 comprises 15 residues. CDR3 residues: CASSFGTLSYNEQFF. The CDR3 DNA sequence: TGTGCCAGCAGTTTTGGCACCCTGTCCTACAATGAGCAGTTCTTC.